This T cell receptor beta chain was observed in a study of T cell responses to AZD1222 COVID-19 vaccine. Study information: Analysis merged second doses at about 4 or about 12 weeks.

Concerning this clone itself: Its antigen is undetermined.

Study conclusions and caveats: White British ancestry dominated among donors, who included more females, and clonal diversity was possibly underestimated. CD4 TCRs covered the whole spike, strongest at regions 160-218 and 743-854. Nearly half of spike-specific TCRs reportedly go after variant regions that carry no mutations.

The data were produced by immunoSEQ multiplex PCR, yet TCRdb's version contains in-frame clones alone and is incomplete. The sample has 100,000 to 150,000 clones, 90% to 95% seen once. Germline V gene data show CDR1 as SGHRS and CDR2 as YFSETQ. The V gene lost 4 bases and the J gene lost 8 bases, with 19 bases spanning the gap. CDR3 length: 16 amino acids. This clonotype was obtained from an adult in good health. The specimen comprised peripheral blood, sampled on day 0 of AZD1222 vaccination. This rearrangement joins TRBV5-1 to TRBJ1-6; perhaps TRBD1 as D (6 bases). CDR3 nucleotide sequence: TGCGCCAGCAGCCCGAGTGGGACAAGGAAAGATTCACCCCTCCACTTT. Its protein product is CASSPSGTRKDSPLHF.